A selection of T cell receptor beta chains follows, all from one sample in a study of cytomegalovirus exposure and HLA in healthy donors. TCRdb keeps only in-frame clones here, not all; method: immunoSEQ multiplex PCR. This sample yields fewer than 200,000 clones, of which roughly 79% are seen a single time; roughly 1.3% belongs to the top ten. Sequencing was carried out using PBMCs. The receptor set was obtained from a man aged 30-40 years in good health and CMV-seronegative. Both conserved end residues are part of each CDR3. Each record gives: V gene, J gene, CDR3 length, D gene, clone size, CDR3 protein, CDR3 DNA. D genes are given only for firm matches. Clone size is shown for a subset of rows, as once, few, many or a class of expanded clone.

TRBV10-2,TRBJ2-7,14,TRBD2,-,CASSVGLAAYEQYF,TGCGCCAGCAGCGTGGGACTAGCGGCCTACGAGCAGTACTTC
TRBV5-6,TRBJ1-1,16,TRBD1,once,CASSGIDRGRGTEAFF,TGTGCCAGCAGCGGCATTGACAGGGGGCGAGGCACTGAAGCTTTCTTT
TRBV27,TRBJ2-7,16,-,-,CASSLLRGESFNEQYF,TGTGCCAGCAGTCTCCTCAGGGGTGAGAGCTTCAACGAGCAGTACTTC
TRBV5-1,TRBJ1-1,14,-,-,CASSLGQASTEAFF,TGCGCCAGCAGCTTGGGACAGGCGAGCACTGAAGCTTTCTTT
TRBV9,TRBJ2-5,14,-,-,CASSVSQGRETQYF,TGTGCCAGCAGCGTTTCACAGGGGAGGGAGACCCAGTACTTC
TRBV28,TRBJ2-7,11,-,few,CASSLSLEQYF,TGTGCCAGCAGTTTATCTCTAGAGCAGTACTTC
TRBV4-3,TRBJ2-7,12,-,-,CASSPTSYEQYF,TGCGCCAGCAGCCCCACGAGCTACGAGCAGTACTTC
TRBV9,TRBJ2-2,16,TRBD1,few,CASSATGTGSTGELFF,TGTGCCAGCAGCGCGACCGGGACAGGGAGCACCGGGGAGCTGTTTTTT
TRBV21-1,TRBJ2-7,15,-,few,CASSKAGQNSYEQYF,TGTGCCAGCAGCAAGGCGGGACAGAACTCCTACGAGCAGTACTTC
TRBV30,TRBJ1-5,13,TRBD1,-,CAWSRDREQPQHF,TGTGCCTGGAGTCGAGACAGGGAACAGCCCCAGCATTTT
TRBV6-4,TRBJ2-1,15,TRBD2,-,CASSYSGGALNEQFF,TGTGCCAGCAGTTATAGCGGGGGGGCCCTCAATGAGCAGTTCTTC
TRBV14,TRBJ1-2,14,-,-,CASSQEWQGGGYTF,TGTGCCAGCAGCCAAGAATGGCAGGGAGGGGGCTACACCTTC
TRBV14,TRBJ2-7,14,-,-,CASSQLAGAYEQYF,TGTGCCAGCAGCCAACTAGCCGGAGCCTACGAGCAGTACTTC
TRBV7-6,TRBJ2-3,13,TRBD2,-,CASSGTTPDTQYF,TGTGCCAGCAGCGGGACTACCCCAGATACGCAGTATTTT
TRBV6-5,TRBJ1-4,15,-,-,CASSFSRVPAEKLFF,TGTGCCAGCAGTTTCAGCAGGGTCCCCGCGGAAAAACTGTTTTTT
TRBV7-9,TRBJ2-7,14,TRBD1,-,CASSAGQGNYEQYF,TGTGCCAGCAGCGCAGGACAGGGGAACTACGAGCAGTACTTC
TRBV7-2,TRBJ1-3,13,-,-,CASSLGGANTIYF,TGTGCCAGCAGCTTAGGGGGAGCGAACACCATATATTTT
TRBV28,TRBJ1-5,13,-,-,CASRISSNQPQHF,TGTGCCAGCAGGATCAGTAGCAATCAGCCCCAGCATTTT
TRBV5-1,TRBJ2-7,15,TRBD1,-,CASSPAGTGASEQYF,TGCGCCAGCAGCCCCGCCGGGACAGGGGCCTCCGAGCAGTACTTC
TRBV7-8,TRBJ1-5,16,TRBD1,-,CASSLVGTGGIQPQHF,TGTGCCAGCAGCTTAGTAGGGACAGGGGGTATTCAGCCCCAGCATTTT
TRBV4-3,TRBJ1-4,15,TRBD1,once,CASSQDTGAREKLFF,TGCGCCAGCAGCCAAGATACAGGGGCTAGGGAAAAACTGTTTTTT
TRBV27,TRBJ1-5,14,-,-,CASSLMGANQPQHF,TGTGCCAGCAGTTTAATGGGGGCGAACCAGCCCCAGCATTTT
TRBV4-1,TRBJ2-7,15,-,-,CASSQGDGSSYEQYF,TGCGCCAGCAGCCAAGGCGACGGGTCGTCCTACGAGCAGTACTTC
TRBV4-2,TRBJ2-2,18,TRBD2,-,CASSQDRLAAANTGELFF,TGTGCCAGCAGCCAAGATAGACTAGCGGCCGCGAACACCGGGGAGCTGTTTTTT
TRBV27,TRBJ2-1,16,-,-,CASSLKSGQGFNEQFF,TGTGCCAGCAGTTTGAAGAGTGGGCAGGGCTTCAATGAGCAGTTCTTC
TRBV19,TRBJ2-7,13,-,-,CASRGSGSYEQYF,TGTGCCAGCAGAGGGAGTGGGTCCTACGAGCAGTACTTC
TRBV4-2,TRBJ1-1,15,-,-,CASSQEMTLNTEAFF,TGTGCCAGCAGCCAAGAGATGACACTGAACACTGAAGCTTTCTTT
TRBV6-5,TRBJ1-5,14,TRBD1,-,CASSVDRGHQPQHF,TGTGCCAGCAGTGTGGACAGGGGACATCAGCCCCAGCATTTT
TRBV5-1,TRBJ2-7,14,TRBD2,-,CASSLGTSGYEQYF,TGCGCCAGCAGCCTCGGGACTAGTGGCTACGAGCAGTACTTC